This T cell receptor beta chain was captured in a study of regulatory T cells in long-lasting Graves disease. Overall study: More than 5 years of antithyroid drugs with positive TSH receptor antibodies defined persistent Graves' disease.

Time point indicated: persistent/refractory GD, antithyroid drugs over 5 years with positive TRAb. PBMCs provided the RNA from which the TCR library was made. In building TCR beta libraries, iRepertoire HTBI primers were used together with Arm-PCR of CDR3 regions. TCRdb reprocessed the multiplex PCR reads with MiXCR, giving one entry per CDR3 protein. The sample comprises about 340,000 distinct CDR3 sequences, less than 20% of which are singletons, and 25% to 30% rests with the top ten. The CDR3 loop spans 17 amino acids. V lost 2 bases to trimming and J lost 3 bases, with 17 bases between them. Germline V gene lookup returns CDR1 KGHSH and CDR2 LQKENI.

The receptor was derived from a female donor with Graves disease. The chain joins TRBV18 to TRBJ1-5; D is uncertain. The source was peripheral blood mononuclear cells (PBMCs), collected when the disease was refractory, from a patient treated with antithyroid drugs. CDR3 in amino acids: CASSPGTRGGPNQPQHF. The CDR3 DNA reads as TGTGCCAGCTCACCAGGCACACGAGGCGGACCCAATCAGCCCCAGCATTTT.